This T cell receptor (beta chain) was sequenced during a study of CDR3 diversity in severe acne (dated by TCRdb to between 2017 and 2020). Concerning this clonotype: Which antigen it targets is not known. No base quality information exists; no much larger clone differs at one position.

The germline ends are 19 bases apart after V is trimmed by 9 bases and J by 5 bases. The CDR3 has 15 amino acids, counting the end cysteine and phenylalanine. Here the CDR3 DNA is all that survives: 45 bases in frame from base 1. The protocol used for the library was PCR. TCRdb records Illumina HiSeq 2000 as the sequencer. TCRdb applied fastp at Q25 and MiXCR to the public reads, then kept only in-frame beta chains. Every distinct CDR3 protein forms one entry, paired with its most common genes and DNA. The sample data list more than 80,000 distinct CDR3 sequences, and about 53% of these were observed just once. Of the sample, roughly 12% falls within the top ten clones.

The material sequenced was blood. This clonotype was sampled from a male donor with severe acne vulgaris. The chain links TRBV12-3 or TRBV12-4 with TRBJ2-2; TRBD2 is possibly the D segment (6 matching bases). This receptor carries the CDR3 CARQRLRETTGELFF. The base sequence is TGTGCCAGACAACGCCTACGGGAGACTACCGGGGAGCTGTTTTTT.